These 12 T cell receptor beta chains were sequenced from one sample in a study of immune characterization of retroperitoneal liposarcoma. One entry per CDR3 protein, called by TCRdb with MiXCR from the PCR reads. The sample contains about 10,000 distinct CDR3 sequences, under 35% of which appear only once. Sequenced material: tumor tissue. The source of these receptors is a female donor with retroperitoneal liposarcoma.

This clonotype is medium-sized. The V call is TRBV11-3, the J call TRBJ2-5; perhaps TRBD2 as D (6 bases). V was clipped by 2 bases and J by 5 bases, with 12 bases between them. The CDR3 extends over 14 amino acids. The germline gives CDR1 SGHNT, CDR2 YENEEA. The CDR3 reads CASSLRSGRETQYF. The CDR3 DNA is TGTGCCAGCAGCTTACGTAGCGGTCGGGAGACCCAGTACTTC. The full variable domain, in which reference TRBV11-3 and TRBJ2-5 provide the parts outside the CDR3, is EAGVVQSPRYKIIEKKQPVAFWCNPISGHNTLYWYLQNLGQGPELLIRYENEEAVDDSQLPKDRFSAERLKGVDSTLKIQPAELGDSAVYLCASSLRSGRETQYFGPGTRLLVL.

This clonotype is medium-sized within its sample. The chain couples TRBV7-2 to TRBJ2-1; 10 bases are shared with TRBD2. The CDR3 is 16 amino acids. The germline CDR1 and CDR2 sequences are SGHTA and FQGNSA. V lost 2 bases to trimming and J lost 10 bases; unmatched junction nucleotides: 11. The CDR3 sequence is CASSLKGGTSDYEQFF. The CDR3 DNA is TGTGCCAGCAGCTTAAAGGGAGGGACTAGCGACTACGAGCAGTTCTTC.

This clonotype was counted ten times or more. The V gene is TRBV6-1, the J gene TRBJ2-3; D is unclear. The length of the CDR3 is 14 residues. The germline gives CDR1 MNHNS, CDR2 SASEGT. Trimming took 5 bases from V and 3 from J, leaving 12 bases between them. The CDR3: CASSFRGRTDTQYF. The CDR3, as DNA: TGTGCCAGCAGTTTCCGCGGAAGGACAGATACGCAGTATTTT.

The chain has TRBV6-1 and TRBJ2-5, with D unresolved. The germline CDR1 and CDR2 sequences are MNHNS and SASEGT. V was clipped by 5 bases and J by 11 bases, with 21 bases between them. The CDR3 runs 14 residues. CDR3 in amino acids: CASSRSGRNNEQYF. As DNA, the CDR3 is TGTGCCAGCAGTAGGTCAGGACGCAACAATGAGCAGTACTTC.

In its sample, this clonotype was seen once. The chain combines TRBV12-3 or TRBV12-4 with TRBJ2-3, with D tentatively TRBD1 (5 bases). The J call is doubtful: the DNA matches TRBJ2-7 better. The CDR3 is made up of 14 amino acids. Here the CDR3 DNA reads TGTGCCAGCGCTGTCCGTGGTGGGGCTCGCGAGCAGTACTTC. Protein product: CASAVRGGAREQYF.

This clonotype qualifies as medium-sized. This chain uses TRBV7-3 with TRBJ2-1; 10 bases align to TRBD2. Germline V gene lookup returns CDR1 SGHTA and CDR2 FQGTGA. J lost 5 bases, V lost 6 bases, and 7 bases had no gene match. There are 15 residues in the CDR3. CDR3 coding DNA: TGTGCCAGCAGTTCGGACGGGACTAGCGACAATGAGCAGTTCTTC. It is translated as CASSSDGTSDNEQFF.

A word on this clonotype: An end of the junction differs from the germline gene, which may be a read error. The CDR3 region is CASSLGGTDTQYF. For the CDR3, the DNA is TGTGCTAGCAGCTTAGGTGGCACAGATACGCAGTATTTT. This chain links TRBV7-6 with TRBJ2-3; D remains unclear. CDR3 length equals 13 residues. CDR1 is SGHVS and CDR2 is FNYEAQ in the germline V gene. Based on the CDR3 plus reference TRBV7-6 and TRBJ2-3, the full variable domain is GAGVSQSPRYKVTKRGQDVALRCDPISGHVSLYWYRQALGQGPEFLTYFNYEAQQDKSGLPNDRFSAERPEGSISTLTIQRTEQRDSAMYRCASSLGGTDTQYFGPGTRLTVL.

The V call is TRBV7-2, the J call TRBJ1-6; 7 nucleotides match TRBD1. CDR1 and CDR2 from the germline V gene are SGHTA and FQGNSA. J gave up 10 bases and V 3 bases, and 12 bases lay outside the gene matches. The CDR3 totals 16 residues. Written as DNA, the CDR3 is TGTGCCAGCAGCTTCAGGGGCCAGGGGGTAAGGTCACCCCTCCACTTT. Its protein is CASSFRGQGVRSPLHF. Supplemented by reference TRBV7-2 and TRBJ1-6, the full variable domain reads GAGVSQSPSNKVTEKGKDVELRCDPISGHTALYWYRQSLGQGLEFLIYFQGNSAPDKSGLPSDRFSAERTGGSVSTLTIQRTQQEDSAVYLCASSFRGQGVRSPLHFGNGTRLTVT.

This chain uses TRBV4-1 with TRBJ2-4, with 7 bases identical to TRBD1. Gene TRBJ2-7 matches the end of the DNA better, so the J call may be wrong. CDR3 length: 15 amino acids. The germline gives CDR1 MGHRA, CDR2 YSYEKL. The CDR3 DNA follows: TGCGCCAGCAGCCTCCGGACAGGCCTCTCCTACGAGCAGTACTTC. Residues: CASSLRTGLSYEQYF.

The chain carries TRBV25-1 and TRBJ2-5, with a weak D call TRBD1 (5 bases). Germline V CDR1 and CDR2: MGHDK, SYGVNS. This CDR3 has 14 amino acids. Trimming took off 1 base at V and 4 bases at J, with 10 bases between the two ends. CDR3 nucleotide sequence: TGTGCCAGCAGTGAATCAGGGTATGGAGAGACCCAGTACTTC. As protein: CASSESGYGETQYF.

The rearrangement uses TRBV4-2 and TRBJ2-5, with 9 bases that match TRBD1. The DNA end is more similar to TRBJ2-7, so the J call may be wrong. Germline loops: CDR1 LGHNA, CDR2 YNFKEQ. This CDR3 comprises 17 residues. CDR3 amino acids: CASSQVGSGTGKYEQYF. CDR3 coding DNA: TGTGCCAGCAGCCAAGTAGGCTCCGGGACAGGGAAATACGAGCAGTACTTC.

This clonotype is labeled medium-sized (0.01 to 0.1%). The chain employs TRBV6-1 and TRBJ2-3; the match to TRBD2 covers 10 bases. CDR3 length: 17 amino acids. V dropped 3 bases and J dropped 1; count of bases not matched to a gene: 7. Germline values: CDR1 MNHNS, CDR2 SASEGT. CDR3: CASSDQPSGGGTDTQYF. CDR3 in DNA: TGTGCCAGCAGTGACCAACCCAGCGGGGGGGGCACAGATACGCAGTATTTT.